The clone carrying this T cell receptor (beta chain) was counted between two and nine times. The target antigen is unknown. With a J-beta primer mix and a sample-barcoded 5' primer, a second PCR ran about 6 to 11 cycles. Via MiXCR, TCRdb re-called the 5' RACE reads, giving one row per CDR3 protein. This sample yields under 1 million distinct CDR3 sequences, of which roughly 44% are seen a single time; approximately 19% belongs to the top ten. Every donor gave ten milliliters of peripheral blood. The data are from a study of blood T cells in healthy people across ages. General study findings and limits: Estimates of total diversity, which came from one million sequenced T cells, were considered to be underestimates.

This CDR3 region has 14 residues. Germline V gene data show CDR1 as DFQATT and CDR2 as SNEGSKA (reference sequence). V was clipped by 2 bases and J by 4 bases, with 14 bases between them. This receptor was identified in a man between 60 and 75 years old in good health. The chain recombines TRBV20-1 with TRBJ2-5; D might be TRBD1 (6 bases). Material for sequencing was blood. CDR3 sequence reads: CSARPYRVSETQYF. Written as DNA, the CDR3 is TGCAGTGCTAGACCGTACAGGGTTTCAGAGACCCAGTACTTC.